These 5 T cell receptor beta chains originate from one sample sequenced in a study of T cells expressing NK-cell markers. Following a re-call of the 5' RACE reads, TCRdb has one entry per CDR3 protein and lacks DNA. The table for this sample gives about 460,000 distinct CDR3 sequences. The sequencing sample was made of blood T cells: a sorted CD56 or NKG2C T cell subset, CD4+ or CD8+ T cells, or bulk PBMC T cells (not recorded which). The receptor set was obtained from a woman aged 50 to 60 in good health.

The V call is TRBV20-1, the J call TRBJ2-7; TCRdb lists TRBD2, though no DNA is available to test this call. Germline lookup yields CDR1 DFQATT and CDR2 SNEGSKA (reference sequence). The CDR3 runs to 15 residues. CDR3 loop: CSAIPHAGIGLEQYF.

The V gene is TRBV7-2, the J gene TRBJ1-5; there is no DNA to check the TCRdb D call of TRBD1. The CDR3 is made up of 15 amino acids. Per the germline V gene, CDR1 is SGHTA and CDR2 is FQGNSA. This chain's CDR3 is CASSLARTRDQPQHF.

The genes are TRBV5-1 and TRBJ2-7; TCRdb picks TRBD2, but there is no DNA to check that call. Germline assignment: CDR1 SGHRS and CDR2 YFSETQ. This CDR3 region has 15 residues. The chain's CDR3 is CASSLTSGSRHEQYF.

This chain joins TRBV7-8 and TRBJ2-5; TCRdb lists TRBD2, though no DNA is available to test this call. The germline V gene has CDR1 SGHVS and CDR2 FQNEAQ. The CDR3 has 15 amino acids. The CDR3 loop reads CASSLGAGASETQYF.

The chain's CDR3 is CATTFNRLAGLEAGELFF. V is TRBV15 and J is TRBJ2-2; with no DNA, the TCRdb D assignment of TRBD2 cannot be verified. Germline assignment: CDR1 LNHNV and CDR2 YYDKDF (reference sequence). The CDR3 length is 18 residues. The entire variable domain, with the rest obtained from reference TRBV15 and TRBJ2-2, is as follows: DAMVIQNPRYQVTQFGKPVTLSCSQTLNHNVMYWYQQKSSQAPKLLFHYYDKDFNNEADTPDNFQSRRPNTSFCFLDIRSPGLGDTAMYLCATTFNRLAGLEAGELFFGEGSRLTVL.